This T cell receptor beta chain was documented in a study of T-cell memory formation after mild COVID-19. Study overall: TCR clusters largely stayed donor specific. Study conclusions and caveats: The authors did not confirm SARS-CoV-2 specificity of second-wave clones peaking day 37.

TCRdb fed the 5' RACE reads into MiXCR, producing one record per CDR3 protein. The sample carries around 250,000 distinct CDR3 sequences, roughly 9.4% recorded once. In regard to this clonotype: Its antigen is still unknown.

Trimming pared 6 bases from V and 2 bases from J, leaving 17 bases between. This CDR3 has 17 amino acids. Germline V gives CDR1 MNHEY, CDR2 SVGAGI. This sequence was found in a young man who had mild COVID-19 (a few samples of this study predate the infection). Cell type and time point are not known. Material: PBMCs or a T cell subset sorted from them (not recorded which). J is TRBJ2-6 and V is TRBV6-5, with D unresolved. The CDR3 loop reads CASRKPPSRTGANVLTF. DNA of the CDR3: TGTGCCAGCAGGAAACCGCCTTCAAGGACTGGGGCCAACGTCCTGACTTTC.